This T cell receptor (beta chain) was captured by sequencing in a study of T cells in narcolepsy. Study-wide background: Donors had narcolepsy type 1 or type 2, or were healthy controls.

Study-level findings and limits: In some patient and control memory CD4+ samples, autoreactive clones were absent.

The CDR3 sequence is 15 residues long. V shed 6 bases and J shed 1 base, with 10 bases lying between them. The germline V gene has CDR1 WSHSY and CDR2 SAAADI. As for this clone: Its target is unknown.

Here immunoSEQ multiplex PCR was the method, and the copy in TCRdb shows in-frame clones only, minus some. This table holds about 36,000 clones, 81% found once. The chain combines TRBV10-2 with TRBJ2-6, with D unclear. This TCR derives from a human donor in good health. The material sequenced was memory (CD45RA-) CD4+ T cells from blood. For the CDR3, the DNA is TGCGCCAGCAGAGAGACCGGGTCTGGGGCCAACGTCCTGACTTTC. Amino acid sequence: CASRETGSGANVLTF.